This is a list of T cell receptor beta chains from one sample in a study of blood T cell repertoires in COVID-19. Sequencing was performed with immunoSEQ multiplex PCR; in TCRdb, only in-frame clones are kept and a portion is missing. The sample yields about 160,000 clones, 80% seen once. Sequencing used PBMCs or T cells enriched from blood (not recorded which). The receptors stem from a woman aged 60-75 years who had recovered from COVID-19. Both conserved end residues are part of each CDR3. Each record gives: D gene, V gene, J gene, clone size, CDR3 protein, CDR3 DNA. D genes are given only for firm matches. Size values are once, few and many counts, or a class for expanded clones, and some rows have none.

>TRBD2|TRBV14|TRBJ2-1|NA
CASSLGTSVYNEQFF
TGTGCCAGCAGCCTCGGGACTAGCGTTTACAATGAGCAGTTCTTC
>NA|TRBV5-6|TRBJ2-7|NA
CASSLAAGGVYEQYF
TGTGCCAGCAGCTTGGCCGCGGGTGGGGTCTACGAGCAGTACTTC
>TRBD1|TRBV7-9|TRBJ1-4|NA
CASSKKPGQGNEKLFF
TGTGCCAGCAGCAAGAAACCGGGACAGGGAAATGAAAAACTGTTTTTT
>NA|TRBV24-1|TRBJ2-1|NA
CATSDRTRAPNNEQFF
TGTGCCACCAGTGACCGTACTCGAGCACCAAACAATGAGCAGTTCTTC
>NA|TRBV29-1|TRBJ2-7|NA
CSVGLGGRYEQYF
TGCAGCGTTGGCCTCGGGGGACGCTACGAGCAGTACTTC
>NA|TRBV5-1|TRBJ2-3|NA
CASKKDTSTDTQYF
TGCGCCAGCAAGAAGGACACTAGCACAGATACGCAGTATTTT
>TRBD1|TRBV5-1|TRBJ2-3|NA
CASSLQGVGDTQYF
TGCGCCAGCAGCTTACAGGGGGTGGGAGATACGCAGTATTTT
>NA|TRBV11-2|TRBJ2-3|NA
CASTSKSRADTQYF
TGTGCCAGCACCTCGAAGTCGAGGGCAGATACGCAGTATTTT
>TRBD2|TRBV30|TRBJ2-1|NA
CAWSERYWGSGGYNEQFF
TGTGCCTGGAGTGAACGGTATTGGGGTAGCGGGGGATACAATGAGCAGTTCTTC
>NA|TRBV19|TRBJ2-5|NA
CASSFQETQYF
TGTGCCAGTAGCTTCCAAGAGACCCAGTACTTC
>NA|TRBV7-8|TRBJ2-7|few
CASRDNDYEQYF
TGTGCCAGCAGAGACAACGACTACGAGCAGTACTTC
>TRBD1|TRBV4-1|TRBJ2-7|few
CASRLGQGLSYEQYF
TGCGCCAGCAGGCTGGGACAGGGCCTCTCCTACGAGCAGTACTTC
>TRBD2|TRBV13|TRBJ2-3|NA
CASSLPSGDSDTQYF
TGTGCCAGCAGCTTGCCTAGCGGGGATTCAGATACGCAGTATTTT
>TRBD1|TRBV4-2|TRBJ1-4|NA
CASSQDLDRGLNNEKLFF
TGTGCCAGCAGCCAAGATCTGGACAGGGGGCTCAATAATGAAAAACTGTTTTTT
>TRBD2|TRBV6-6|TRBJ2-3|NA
CASSYFAGDGDTQYF
TGTGCCAGCAGTTACTTCGCGGGGGATGGAGATACGCAGTATTTT
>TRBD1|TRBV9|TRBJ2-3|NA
CASSVVGTGAGSDTQYF
TGTGCCAGCAGCGTAGTAGGGACAGGGGCCGGGTCAGATACGCAGTATTTT
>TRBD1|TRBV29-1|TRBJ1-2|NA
CSVRDRGYGYTF
TGCAGCGTGAGGGACAGGGGTTATGGCTACACCTTC
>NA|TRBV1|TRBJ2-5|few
CTSSLSPSTGQETQYF
TGCACCAGCAGCCTTTCCCCTTCGACAGGGCAGGAGACCCAGTACTTC
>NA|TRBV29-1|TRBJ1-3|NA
CSVEIPRVNTIYF
TGCAGCGTTGAAATTCCCAGGGTAAACACCATATATTTT
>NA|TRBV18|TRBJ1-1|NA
CASSSDIYYTEAFF
TGTGCCAGCTCATCGGACATTTATTACACTGAAGCTTTCTTT
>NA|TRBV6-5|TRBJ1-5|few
CASSQQVNQPQHF
TGTGCCAGCAGTCAACAGGTTAATCAGCCCCAGCATTTT